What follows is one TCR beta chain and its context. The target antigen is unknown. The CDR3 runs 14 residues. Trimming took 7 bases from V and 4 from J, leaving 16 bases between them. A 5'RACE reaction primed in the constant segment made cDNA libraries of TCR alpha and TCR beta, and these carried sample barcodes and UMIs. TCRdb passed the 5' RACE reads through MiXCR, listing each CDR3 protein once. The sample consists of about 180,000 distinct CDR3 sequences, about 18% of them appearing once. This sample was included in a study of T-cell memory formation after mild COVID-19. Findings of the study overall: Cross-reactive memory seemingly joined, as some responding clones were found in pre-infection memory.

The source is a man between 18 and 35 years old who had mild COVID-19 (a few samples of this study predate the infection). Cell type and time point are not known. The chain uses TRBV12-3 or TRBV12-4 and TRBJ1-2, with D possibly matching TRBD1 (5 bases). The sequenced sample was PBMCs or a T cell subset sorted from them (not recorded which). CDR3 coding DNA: TGTGCCAGCACCAGGGAGGTCGCTAGCTATGGCTACACCTTC. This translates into CASTREVASYGYTF.